This T cell receptor beta chain was identified in a study of shared clonotypes between healthy human individuals. Only in-frame clones appear in the TCRdb table, and some are missing; sequencing was by immunoSEQ multiplex PCR. The sample lists about 2.3 million clones, 85% to 95% occurring once. CDR1 and CDR2 (germline): MDHEN, SYDVKM. J was trimmed by 8 bases and V by 4 bases; bases with no gene match: 9. CDR3 length: 14 residues. Specimen: naive CD4+ T cells from PBMCs. The subset was: CD45RA+ positively selected. The sequence was obtained from a man aged 18 to 30 in good health. Some clones in this sample may be carry-over from other donors' samples. The V and J genes are TRBV28 and TRBJ1-2, with 8 bases lining up with TRBD1. The CDR3 DNA reads TGTGCCAGCAGTTACGAAGGGACAGGTGGCGGCTACACCTTC. This encodes CASSYEGTGGGYTF.